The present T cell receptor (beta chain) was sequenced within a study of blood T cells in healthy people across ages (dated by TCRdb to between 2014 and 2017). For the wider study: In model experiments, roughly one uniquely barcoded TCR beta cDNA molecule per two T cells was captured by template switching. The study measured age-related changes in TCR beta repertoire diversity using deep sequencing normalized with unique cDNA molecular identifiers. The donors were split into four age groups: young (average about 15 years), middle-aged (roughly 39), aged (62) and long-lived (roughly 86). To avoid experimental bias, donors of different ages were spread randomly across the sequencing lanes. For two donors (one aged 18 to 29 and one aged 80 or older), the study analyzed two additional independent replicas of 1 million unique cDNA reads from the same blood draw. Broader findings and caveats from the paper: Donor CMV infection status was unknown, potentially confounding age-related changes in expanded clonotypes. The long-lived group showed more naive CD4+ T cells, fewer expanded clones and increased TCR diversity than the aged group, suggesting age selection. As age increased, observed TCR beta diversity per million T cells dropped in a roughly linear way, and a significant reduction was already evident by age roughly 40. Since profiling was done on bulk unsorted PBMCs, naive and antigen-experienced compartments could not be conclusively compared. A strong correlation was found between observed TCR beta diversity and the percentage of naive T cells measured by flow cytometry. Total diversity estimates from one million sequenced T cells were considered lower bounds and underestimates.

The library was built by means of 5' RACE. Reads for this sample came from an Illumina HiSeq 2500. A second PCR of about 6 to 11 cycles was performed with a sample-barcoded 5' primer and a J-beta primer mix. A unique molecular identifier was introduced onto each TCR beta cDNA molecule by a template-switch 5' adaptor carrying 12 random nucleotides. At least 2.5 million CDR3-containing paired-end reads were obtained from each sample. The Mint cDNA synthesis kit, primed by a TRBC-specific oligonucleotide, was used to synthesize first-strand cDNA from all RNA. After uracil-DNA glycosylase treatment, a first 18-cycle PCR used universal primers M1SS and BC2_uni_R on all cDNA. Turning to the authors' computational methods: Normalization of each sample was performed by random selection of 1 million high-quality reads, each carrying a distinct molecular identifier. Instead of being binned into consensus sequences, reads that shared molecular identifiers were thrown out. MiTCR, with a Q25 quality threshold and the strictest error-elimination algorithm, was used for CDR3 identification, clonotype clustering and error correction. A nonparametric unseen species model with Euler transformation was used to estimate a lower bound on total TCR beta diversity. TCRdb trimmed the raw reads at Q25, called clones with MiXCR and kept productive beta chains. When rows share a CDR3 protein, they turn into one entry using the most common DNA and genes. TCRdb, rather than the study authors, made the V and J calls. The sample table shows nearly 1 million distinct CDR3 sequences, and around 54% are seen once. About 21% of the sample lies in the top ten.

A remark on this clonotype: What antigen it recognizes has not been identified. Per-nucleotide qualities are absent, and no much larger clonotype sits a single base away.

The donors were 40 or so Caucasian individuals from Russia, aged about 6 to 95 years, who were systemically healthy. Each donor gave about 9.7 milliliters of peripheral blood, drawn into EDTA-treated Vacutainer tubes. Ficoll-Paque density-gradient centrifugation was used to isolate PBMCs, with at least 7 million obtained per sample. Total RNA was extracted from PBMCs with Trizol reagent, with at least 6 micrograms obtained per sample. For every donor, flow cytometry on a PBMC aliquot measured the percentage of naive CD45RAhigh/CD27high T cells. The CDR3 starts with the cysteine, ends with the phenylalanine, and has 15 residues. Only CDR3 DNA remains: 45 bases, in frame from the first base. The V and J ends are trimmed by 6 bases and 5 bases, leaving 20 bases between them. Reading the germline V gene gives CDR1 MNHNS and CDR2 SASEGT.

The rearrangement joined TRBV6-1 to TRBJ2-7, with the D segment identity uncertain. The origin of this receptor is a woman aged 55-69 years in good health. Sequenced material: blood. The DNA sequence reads TGTGCCAGCAGCGCGGCCCCCGGAAGACGGAACGAGCAGTACTTC. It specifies CASSAAPGRRNEQYF.